The entry that follows covers one T cell receptor beta chain sequence. No antigen is known for it. Trimming shortened V by 6 bases and J by 3 bases, and 7 bases separated the two germline ends. CDR1 MDHEN and CDR2 SYDVKM come from the germline V gene. This CDR3 has 12 amino acids. The data were taken from a study of naive and memory T cell subsets. Two oligonucleotides, mixed equimolar, formed the beta constant-region primer covering TRBC1 and TRBC2. Ligated cDNA was amplified by four rounds of PCR with nested alpha and beta constant-region primers and SP2. The cDNA 3' end received a ligated single-stranded oligonucleotide carrying the SP2 primer and a 12-nucleotide UMI. A single record per CDR3 protein comes from TCRdb applying MiXCR to the UMI-ligation and nested PCR reads. The sample consists of some 82,000 distinct CDR3 sequences, around 11% of them appearing once. Study-wide findings and caveats: Naive and memory repertoire findings lacked a ground truth for validation. Expression changes during T cell differentiation may affect RNA-based TCR counts. Naive repertoires, especially CD8, held a few larger clonotypes, possibly memory cells re-expressing CD45RA. From naive to CM, EM and EMRA, diversity decreased and Gini increased.

The rearrangement joins TRBV28 to TRBJ2-3; D not certain. The specimen was naive CD4+ T cells from blood. This TCR was recovered from a human donor in good health. CDR3 sequence (DNA): TGTGCCAGCAGAGAATTGACAGATACGCAGTATTTT. The encoded protein is CASRELTDTQYF.